This T cell receptor (beta chain) was recovered during a study of shared clonotypes between healthy human individuals. Assay used: immunoSEQ multiplex PCR; TCRdb lists only in-frame clones, some missing. The sample has 2 million to 2.5 million clones; roughly 93% are singletons. Concerning this clone itself: The antigen is not known.

Notes on the study in general: All-four-donor shared clonotypes had higher generation probabilities than non-shared clonotypes did. Researchers found naive subsets generally carried larger estimated richness than memory subsets. It was observed that 5% to 6% of naive CD4 clonotypes were shared across a few donors.

CD4+ cell separation produced CD45RA+ naive and CD45RA-negative memory subsets. The sample taken for sequencing was naive CD4+ T cells from PBMCs. The subset here: CD45RA+ positively selected. The clonotype was recovered from a man younger than 35 in good health. Some clones in this sample may be carry-over from other donors' samples.

In DNA, the CDR3 is TGTGCCAGCAGTTGGGCTAGCGGCCCCTACGAGCAGTACTTC. Its translation: CASSWASGPYEQYF. J is TRBJ2-7 and V is TRBV27, with TRBD2 matching 7 bases. CDR1 MNHEY and CDR2 SMNVEV come from the germline V gene (reference sequence). V trimming: 4 bases; J trimming: 2 bases; junction bases outside the gene matches: 5. The CDR3 sequence is 14 residues long.